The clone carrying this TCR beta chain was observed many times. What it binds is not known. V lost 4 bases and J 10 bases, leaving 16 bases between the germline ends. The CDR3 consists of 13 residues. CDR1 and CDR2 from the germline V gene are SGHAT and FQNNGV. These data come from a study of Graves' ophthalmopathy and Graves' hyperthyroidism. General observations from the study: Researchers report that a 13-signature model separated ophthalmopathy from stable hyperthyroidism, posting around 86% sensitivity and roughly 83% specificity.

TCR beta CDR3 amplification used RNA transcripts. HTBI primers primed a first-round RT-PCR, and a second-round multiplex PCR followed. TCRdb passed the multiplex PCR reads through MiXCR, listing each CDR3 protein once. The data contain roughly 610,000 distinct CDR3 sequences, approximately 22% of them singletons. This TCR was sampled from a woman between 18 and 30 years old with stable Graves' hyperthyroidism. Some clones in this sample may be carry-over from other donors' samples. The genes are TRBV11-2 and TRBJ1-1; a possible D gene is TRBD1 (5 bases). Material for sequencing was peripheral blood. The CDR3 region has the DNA TGTGCCAGCAGCTCCCCATTACAGGTTGGAGCTTTCTTT. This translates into CASSSPLQVGAFF. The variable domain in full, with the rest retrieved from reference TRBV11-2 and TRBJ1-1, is EAGVAQSPRYKIIEKRQSVAFWCNPISGHATLYWYQQILGQGPKLLIQFQNNGVVDDSQLPKDRFSAERLKGVDSTLKIQPAKLEDSAVYLCASSSPLQVGAFFGQGTRLTVV.